Here is one T cell receptor (beta chain) with its context. The antigen is not known. Libraries were prepared by immunoSEQ multiplex PCR; TCRdb keeps only in-frame clonotypes and omits some of them. The sample lists about 71,000 clones, 80% to 85% seen once, with about 5% in the top ten. The data are from a study of OX40 agonist ivuxolimab in advanced cancers. Study context: Those enrolled were 70% to 85% male, with a mean age of around 55 years and ages from roughly 20 to 85. Antecedent anti-PD-1, anti-PD-L1 or anti-CTLA-4 therapy was permissible, with under 50% having received some. Notes on the study in general: Researchers report that CD8+ T cells had, on average, more expanded clones than CD4+.

The CDR3 totals 14 residues. Germline loops: CDR1 MNHEY, CDR2 SVGAGI. Trimming took off 4 bases at V and 2 bases at J, with 9 bases between the two ends. The sequencing here drew on CD4+ or CD8+ T cells sorted from blood, taken in a trial of the OX40 agonist ivuxolimab. This receptor was identified in an adult with an advanced solid tumor such as melanoma, head and neck, liver or kidney cancer. The chain employs TRBV6-5 and TRBJ1-5; possible D gene TRBD1, 5 bases. The CDR3 DNA follows: TGTGCCAGCAGTTCCGGGGGGGGCAATCAGCCCCAGCATTTT. Protein sequence: CASSSGGGNQPQHF.